The 28 T cell receptor beta chains presented below share a single source sample, sequenced in a study of lymphopenia after photon versus proton radiotherapy (dated by TCRdb to the late 2010s). To prepare the library, the immunoSEQ multiplex PCR assay was applied. This immuneACCESS table, as held by TCRdb, lists in-frame sequences with V and J called but not all clones. Of the missing ones, under half trace to an unresolved V gene in checked studies; the others have no known cause. This sample holds 75,000 to 95,000 clones; 65% to 85% were observed only once. About 1.3% of the sample belongs to the ten largest clones. The sample here was peripheral blood, taken from a patient treated with proton-based radiotherapy. The receptors here all came from a man aged 60-69 years with pancreatic cancer.

The gene calls are TRBV11-2 and TRBJ2-7, with 11 bases matching TRBD2. Germline CDR1 reads SGHAT; CDR2 reads FQNNGV. V lost 5 bases, J lost 3 bases, and 3 bases stayed unmatched. The CDR3 is 14 residues long. The CDR3 nucleotides read TGTGCCAGCAGCCTGACTAGCGGGAACTACGAGCAGTACTTC. It encodes CASSLTSGNYEQYF.

The rearrangement uses TRBV30 and TRBJ1-3; D unresolved. The length of the CDR3 is 13 residues. With 4 bases removed from V and 5 bases from J, the gap between germline ends came to 12 bases. CDR1 is GTSNPN and CDR2 is SVGIG in the germline V gene (reference sequence). Here the CDR3 reads CAWTFENRNTIYF. Written as DNA, the CDR3 is TGTGCCTGGACGTTCGAAAACCGAAACACCATATATTTT.

This sequence joins TRBV9 and TRBJ2-3; no definite D call. V was cut by 2 bases and J by 8 bases, with 12 bases left in between. CDR1 and CDR2 (germline): SGDLS, YYNGEE. CDR3 size: 13 residues. In DNA form, the CDR3 reads TGTGCCAGCAGCGTTTTGCCGGAAGGTACGCAGTATTTT. Protein product: CASSVLPEGTQYF.

The chain recombines TRBV15 with TRBJ1-2, with D uncertain. Trimming shortened V by 3 bases and J by 3 bases, and 8 bases separated the two germline ends. The CDR3 contains 13 residues. The V gene's germline CDR1 is LNHNV and CDR2 YYDKDF (reference sequence). As DNA, the CDR3 is TGTGCCACCAGCAGGGACGGAGACTATGGCTACACCTTC. It specifies CATSRDGDYGYTF. The full variable domain, completed using reference TRBV15 and TRBJ1-2, is DAMVIQNPRYQVTQFGKPVTLSCSQTLNHNVMYWYQQKSSQAPKLLFHYYDKDFNNEADTPDNFQSRRPNTSFCFLDIRSPGLGDTAMYLCATSRDGDYGYTFGSGTRLTVV.

This rearrangement joins TRBV5-5 to TRBJ1-2; D is undetermined. Germline V lookup: CDR1 SGHKS, CDR2 YYEKEE (reference sequence). The ends were cut back, 7 bases at V and 5 bases at J, with 18 bases in the middle. The CDR3 loop spans 14 amino acids. This CDR3 reads CASRWAATEYGYTF. The CDR3 coding sequence is TGTGCCAGCCGGTGGGCAGCCACCGAATATGGCTACACCTTC.

V is TRBV25-1 and J is TRBJ1-1, with D unresolved. Germline V gene lookup returns CDR1 MGHDK and CDR2 SYGVNS. Trimming left V 8 bases short and J 0 bases short, with 4 bases between. This CDR3 has 11 amino acids. For the CDR3, the DNA is TGTGCCAGCCGCCTGAACACTGAAGCTTTCTTT. This sequence encodes CASRLNTEAFF.

The rearrangement links TRBV25-1 to TRBJ2-5, with 11 bases matching TRBD1. Germline CDR1 reads MGHDK; CDR2 reads SYGVNS. The CDR3 consists of 16 residues. Unmatched junction bases numbered 10, after V lost 5 bases and J lost 5 bases. The DNA for the CDR3 is TGTGCCAGCAGTCTACGGGGGACAGGGGGGAGGGAGACCCAGTACTTC. Amino acids: CASSLRGTGGRETQYF.

The chain recombines TRBV11-1 with TRBJ2-1; 9 nucleotides align to TRBD2. With 0 bases clipped from V and 4 bases from J, the junction kept 4 bases outside the gene matches. CDR3 size: 16 residues. Germline CDR1 is SGHAT and CDR2 is FQDESV (reference sequence). The CDR3 region is CASSLAAAGGYNEQFF. The DNA for the CDR3 is TGTGCCAGCAGCTTAGCTGCCGCGGGAGGGTACAATGAGCAGTTCTTC. The whole variable domain, remainder taken from reference TRBV11-1 and TRBJ2-1, is EAEVAQSPRYKITEKSQAVAFWCDPISGHATLYWYRQILGQGPELLVQFQDESVVDDSQLPKDRFSAERLKGVDSTLKIQPAELGDSAMYLCASSLAAAGGYNEQFFGPGTRLTVL.

This clone was picked up one time. The chain uses TRBV9 and TRBJ2-3; 7 bases line up with TRBD1. V was clipped by 4 bases and J by 4 bases; unmatched bases: 3. The CDR3 covers 13 residues. Germline loops: CDR1 SGDLS, CDR2 YYNGEE. The CDR3 protein is CASSSTGPDTQYF. The CDR3 DNA is TGTGCCAGCAGCTCGACAGGGCCAGATACGCAGTATTTT.

The chain carries TRBV19 and TRBJ2-7; the D is unclear. V lost 3 bases and J 1 base, leaving 7 bases between the germline ends. The germline V gene has CDR1 LNHDA and CDR2 SQIVND (reference sequence). This CDR3 comprises 13 residues. CDR3 sequence: CASSMKGSYEQYF. CDR3 DNA: TGTGCCAGTAGTATGAAGGGATCCTACGAGCAGTACTTC.

This clone was picked up a small number of times. The rearrangement uses TRBV7-9 and TRBJ2-7; no clear D. Germline CDR1 is SEHNR and CDR2 is FQNEAQ (reference sequence). The CDR3 is 14 amino acids. Trimming stripped 3 bases from V and 6 bases from J, with 15 bases between. The CDR3 sequence is CASSLSISGLEQYF. The DNA for the CDR3 is TGTGCCAGCAGCTTGAGTATAAGTGGCCTCGAGCAGTACTTC.

This clone turned up a few times. The chain couples TRBV9 to TRBJ1-2; no reliable D call. From germline, CDR1 is SGDLS and CDR2 YYNGEE. The V end was cut by 2 bases, the J end by 5 bases, with 10 bases between. This CDR3 spans 13 amino acids. CDR3 coding DNA: TGTGCCAGCAGCGTGGGCCTGACATATGGCTACACCTTC. Translation gives CASSVGLTYGYTF.

This rearrangement joins TRBV7-2 to TRBJ2-7; TRBD2 matches at 7 bases. Trimming at V came to 6 bases and at J to 3 bases, leaving 11 bases not matched to a gene. The CDR3 length is 15 residues. In germline, CDR1 is SGHTA, CDR2 FQGNSA. The CDR3 nucleotides are TGTGCCAGCAGTCGTCTGGCTAGCGGCAACTACGAGCAGTACTTC. Its protein product is CASSRLASGNYEQYF.

The rearrangement links TRBV7-2 to TRBJ2-3; 8 nucleotides align to TRBD2. The length of the CDR3 is 18 residues. J lost 8 bases, V lost 1 base, and 17 bases had no gene match. Germline V lookup: CDR1 SGHTA, CDR2 FQGNSA. Written as DNA, the CDR3 is TGTGCCAGCAGCTTAGTCCTTGCCTCTCGGGGCAGCGGGGGTACGCAGTATTTT. It is translated as CASSLVLASRGSGGTQYF. Full variable domain (rest looked up from reference TRBV7-2 and TRBJ2-3): GAGVSQSPSNKVTEKGKDVELRCDPISGHTALYWYRQSLGQGLEFLIYFQGNSAPDKSGLPSDRFSAERTGGSVSTLTIQRTQQEDSAVYLCASSLVLASRGSGGTQYFGPGTRLTVL.

The chain employs TRBV6-1 and TRBJ2-6; D is unclear. Germline V gives CDR1 MNHNS, CDR2 SASEGT. The CDR3 totals 13 residues. V was clipped by 5 bases and J by 6 bases, with 8 bases between them. The CDR3 here is CASSPVEANVLTF. The CDR3 DNA sequence: TGTGCCAGCAGTCCAGTTGAGGCCAACGTCCTGACTTTC.

The chain carries TRBV11-2 and TRBJ1-4; TRBD1 matches 9 bases. V dropped 5 bases and J dropped 3; count of bases not matched to a gene: 7. The CDR3 is 16 residues long. Germline loops: CDR1 SGHAT, CDR2 FQNNGV. CDR3 DNA sequence: TGTGCCAGCAGCCAACAGGGGGCGCGATCTAATGAAAAACTGTTTTTT. Amino acids: CASSQQGARSNEKLFF.

The chain links TRBV30 to TRBJ2-7, with D possibly matching TRBD2 (5 bases). The CDR3 has 14 amino acids. The V gene's germline CDR1 is GTSNPN and CDR2 SVGIG (reference sequence). With 3 bases removed from V and 1 base from J, the gap between germline ends came to 13 bases. As DNA, the CDR3 is TGTGCCTGGAGGGACTGGCGTATATCCTACGAGCAGTACTTC. Residues: CAWRDWRISYEQYF.

The V and J genes are TRBV2 and TRBJ2-3, with 13 positions matching TRBD2. V lost 6 bases to trimming and J lost 6 bases; unmatched junction nucleotides: 12. The CDR3 loop spans 17 amino acids. Germline CDR1 and CDR2: SNHLY and FYNNEI. The CDR3 sequence: CASSGGRTSGSSDTQYF. The CDR3 DNA reads as TGTGCCAGCAGCGGCGGGCGGACTAGCGGGAGTAGCGATACGCAGTATTTT.

In this sample, this clone turned up once. The V gene is TRBV18, the J gene TRBJ2-3, with TRBD1 as a possible D gene (7 bases). This CDR3 contains 16 residues. The germline V gene encodes CDR1 KGHSH and CDR2 LQKENI. Trimming stripped 3 bases from V and 4 bases from J, with 17 bases between. The CDR3 spells CASSPPRQGEADTQYF. The CDR3 coding sequence is TGTGCCAGCTCACCCCCCCGGCAGGGGGAGGCAGATACGCAGTATTTT.

The V gene is TRBV7-3, the J gene TRBJ2-7; 13 bases match TRBD2. Germline V CDR1 and CDR2: SGHTA, FQGTGA. The CDR3 has 18 amino acids. Trimming removed 1 base from V and 5 bases from J; junction bases left unmatched: 11. In DNA, the CDR3 is TGTGCCAGCAGCTTAAGGCGGTTTTGGACTAGCGGGAGCCACGAGCAGTACTTC. Amino acid sequence: CASSLRRFWTSGSHEQYF.

The chain has TRBV5-4 and TRBJ2-1; D gene unclear. CDR1 and CDR2 from the germline V gene are SGHNT and YYREEE (reference sequence). With 1 base removed from V and 0 bases from J, the gap between germline ends came to 11 bases. The CDR3 consists of 16 residues. The CDR3 loop reads CASSLTGISSYNEQFF. In DNA, the CDR3 is TGTGCCAGCAGCTTGACGGGTATTAGCTCCTACAATGAGCAGTTCTTC. The whole variable domain, filled in from reference TRBV5-4 and TRBJ2-1, reads ETGVTQSPTHLIKTRGQQVTLRCSSQSGHNTVSWYQQALGQGPQFIFQYYREEENGRGNFPPRFSGLQFPNYSSELNVNALELDDSALYLCASSLTGISSYNEQFFGPGTRLTVL.

The chain joins TRBV18 to TRBJ1-1; D is uncertain. Trimming shortened V by 0 bases and J by 1 base, and 9 bases separated the two germline ends. From germline, CDR1 is KGHSH and CDR2 LQKENI. This CDR3 spans 15 amino acids. CDR3 nucleotide sequence: TGTGCCAGCTCACCACCGCTCGCGGCGAACACTGAAGCTTTCTTT. It translates to CASSPPLAANTEAFF. Full variable domain (remainder filled in from reference TRBV18 and TRBJ1-1): NAGVMQNPRHLVRRRGQEARLRCSPMKGHSHVYWYRQLPEEGLKFMVYLQKENIIDESGMPKERFSAEFPKEGPSILRIQQVVRGDSAAYFCASSPPLAANTEAFFGQGTRLTVV.

J is TRBJ2-3 and V is TRBV11-2, with D unresolved. V dropped 7 bases and J dropped 6 bases, with 8 bases sitting between them. CDR1 is SGHAT and CDR2 is FQNNGV in the germline V gene. The CDR3 covers 11 residues. In nucleotides, the CDR3 is TGTGCCAGCACGCGGTTTGATACGCAGTATTTT. Protein: CASTRFDTQYF. The variable domain in full, with the rest retrieved from reference TRBV11-2 and TRBJ2-3, is EAGVAQSPRYKIIEKRQSVAFWCNPISGHATLYWYQQILGQGPKLLIQFQNNGVVDDSQLPKDRFSAERLKGVDSTLKIQPAKLEDSAVYLCASTRFDTQYFGPGTRLTVL.

This chain connects TRBV27 to TRBJ1-5; D unresolved. Trimming took 3 bases from V and 1 from J, leaving 7 bases between them. Germline CDR1 and CDR2: MNHEY and SMNVEV (reference sequence). The CDR3 is 14 amino acids. The CDR3 DNA follows: TGTGCCAGCAGTTTCAAGGCCAGCAATCAGCCCCAGCATTTT. This gives the protein CASSFKASNQPQHF.

The chain uses TRBV7-9 and TRBJ2-4; D remains ambiguous. V dropped 7 bases and J dropped 4 bases, with 8 bases sitting between them. CDR3 length: 12 residues. Germline V gene lookup returns CDR1 SEHNR and CDR2 FQNEAQ (reference sequence). CDR3 in amino acids: CASIGQKNIQYF. The CDR3 coding sequence is TGTGCCAGCATCGGGCAGAAAAACATTCAGTACTTC.

J is TRBJ1-2 and V is TRBV6-5; perhaps TRBD1 as D (5 bases). Per the germline V gene, CDR1 is MNHEY and CDR2 is SVGAGI. Trimming pared 4 bases from V and 7 bases from J, leaving 10 bases between. The CDR3 length is 12 residues. The CDR3 DNA follows: TGTGCCAGCAGTTCCCTCGGGGGTGGCTACACCTTC. Residues: CASSSLGGGYTF.

V and J are TRBV28 and TRBJ2-3, with D possibly being TRBD2 (6 bases). Trimming took 6 bases from V and 0 from J, leaving 10 bases between them. This CDR3 is 14 amino acids long. Germline-derived CDR1 and CDR2 are MDHEN and SYDVKM. The CDR3 sequence is CASRIGGSTDTQYF. CDR3 DNA sequence: TGTGCCAGCAGAATCGGGGGAAGCACAGATACGCAGTATTTT.

This chain uses TRBV11-3 with TRBJ2-7, with 9 bases aligning to TRBD1. CDR1 and CDR2 from the germline V gene are SGHNT and YENEEA. The ends lost 0 bases at V and 0 bases at J; junction bases unmatched: 9. The CDR3 consists of 18 residues. CDR3 loop: CASSLDRQGEVSSYEQYF. DNA for the CDR3: TGTGCCAGCAGCTTAGACCGACAGGGGGAGGTTAGCTCCTACGAGCAGTACTTC.